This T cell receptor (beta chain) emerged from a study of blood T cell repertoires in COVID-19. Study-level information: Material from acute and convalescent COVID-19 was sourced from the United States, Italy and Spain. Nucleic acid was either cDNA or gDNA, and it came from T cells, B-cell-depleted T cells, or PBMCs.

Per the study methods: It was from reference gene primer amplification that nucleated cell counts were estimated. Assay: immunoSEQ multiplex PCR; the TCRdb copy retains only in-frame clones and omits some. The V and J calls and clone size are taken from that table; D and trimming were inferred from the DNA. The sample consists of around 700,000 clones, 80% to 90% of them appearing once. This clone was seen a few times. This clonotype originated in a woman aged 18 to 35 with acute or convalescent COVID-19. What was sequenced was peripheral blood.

The CDR3 loop is CASTPAGGTYGYTF. As DNA, the CDR3 is TGTGCCAGCACCCCCGCGGGAGGCACCTATGGCTACACCTTC. This sequence joins TRBV9 and TRBJ1-2, with D uncertain. This CDR3 has 14 residues. Germline values: CDR1 SGDLS, CDR2 YYNGEE. V was shortened by 6 bases and J by 4 bases, with 16 bases between the two germline ends. Variable domain in full (rest from reference TRBV9 and TRBJ1-2): DSGVTQTPKHLITATGQRVTLRCSPRSGDLSVYWYQQSLDQGLQFLIQYYNGEERAKGNILERFSAQQFPDLHSELNLSSLELGDSALYFCASTPAGGTYGYTFGSGTRLTVV.